This T cell receptor beta chain was captured in a study of cytomegalovirus exposure and HLA in healthy donors. The PCR made use of 60 Vbeta and 13 Jbeta primers. Assay used: immunoSEQ multiplex PCR; TCRdb lists only in-frame clones, some missing. The sample consists of around 100,000 clones, about 80% of them appearing once. Study-wide results and limits: An analysis done earlier found most TCR beta V segments productive about 90% or about 30% of the time. A later analysis reported that several of the most significant clusters appeared to be linked to common viral pathogens, among them Epstein-Barr virus. In a later analysis, HLA-associated TCR beta chains were more clonally expanded than equally common others.

Of note for this clone: Antigen unknown.

CDR3 length: 13 amino acids. Trimming shortened V by 6 bases and J by 0 bases, and 9 bases separated the two germline ends. CDR1 and CDR2 (germline): SGDLS, YYNGEE. The chain links TRBV9 to TRBJ2-5, with a tentative D call TRBD1 (6 bases). The origin of this receptor is a woman in her 40s in good health and CMV-seronegative. Sequenced input: PBMCs. The CDR3 protein is CASNRANQETQYF. CDR3 nucleotide sequence: TGTGCCAGCAACAGGGCCAACCAAGAGACCCAGTACTTC.